The next 16 T cell receptor beta chains were all read from a single sample in a study of blood T cell repertoires in COVID-19. Sequenced by immunoSEQ multiplex PCR; TCRdb stores in-frame clones only, minus some. The data contain about 150,000 clones, about 85% of them singletons. The sample comprised peripheral blood. All receptors come from a man in his 60s with COVID-19, enrolled during active disease.

The rearrangement joins TRBV4-3 to TRBJ1-2, with a possible D match to TRBD1 (6 bases). The CDR3 covers 14 residues. The ends were cut back, 0 bases at V and 8 bases at J, with 13 bases in the middle. Looked up from germline, CDR1 is LGHNA and CDR2 is YSLEER. The CDR3 loop reads CASSQDWGGLGYTF. In DNA form, the CDR3 reads TGCGCCAGCAGCCAAGATTGGGGGGGGCTCGGCTACACCTTC.

The chain combines TRBV24-1 with TRBJ2-3; D ambiguous. The CDR3 extends over 16 amino acids. V lost 1 base, J lost 0 bases, and 10 bases lay in between. Germline CDR1 and CDR2: KGHDR and SFDVKD. CDR3 residues: CATSDLDFSSTDTQYF. CDR3 in DNA: TGTGCCACCAGTGATTTAGACTTTTCTAGCACAGATACGCAGTATTTT.

The V gene is TRBV7-8, the J gene TRBJ1-3; weak D call: TRBD1 (6 bases). Trimming took 4 bases from V and 1 from J, leaving 8 bases between them. This CDR3 is built from 14 residues. Germline lookup yields CDR1 SGHVS and CDR2 FQNEAQ. The CDR3 here is CASSSDRSGNTIYF. DNA for the CDR3: TGTGCCAGCAGCTCCGACAGGTCTGGAAACACCATATATTTT.

V and J are TRBV11-1 and TRBJ1-1, with 9 bases matching TRBD1. The germline CDR1 and CDR2 sequences are SGHAT and FQDESV (reference sequence). Trimming at V came to 4 bases and at J to 0 bases, leaving 3 bases not matched to a gene. This CDR3 is built from 15 residues. CDR3 DNA: TGTGCCAGCAGCTCGGGACAGGGTATGAACACTGAAGCTTTCTTT. This sequence encodes CASSSGQGMNTEAFF.

This rearrangement joins TRBV6-2 or TRBV6-3 to TRBJ2-3; 8 nucleotides agree with TRBD2. The CDR3 length is 15 residues. V was clipped by 5 bases and J by 7 bases; unmatched bases: 11. Germline V gives CDR1 MNHEY, CDR2 SVGEGT. The CDR3 DNA reads as TGTGCCAGCAGTGGACCGGCGGGAGGTGGTAATACGCAGTATTTT. As protein: CASSGPAGGGNTQYF.

This clone was counted once. The CDR3 here is CAYLAGNSYNEQFF. The CDR3 coding sequence is TGTGCCTACCTAGCCGGGAACTCCTACAATGAGCAGTTCTTC. The chain joins TRBV7-9 to TRBJ2-1, with a tentative D call TRBD2 (5 bases). Trimming left V 11 bases short and J 0 bases short, with 14 bases between. Germline values: CDR1 SEHNR, CDR2 FQNEAQ (reference sequence). This CDR3 has 14 residues.

This chain connects TRBV7-3 to TRBJ2-7; D is perhaps TRBD1 (5 bases). Germline lookup yields CDR1 SGHTA and CDR2 FQGTGA. The V and J ends lost 1 base and 4 bases respectively, with 8 bases between them. The CDR3 contains 13 residues. The CDR3 bases are TGTGCCAGCAGCTTAAATCAGGGATACGAGCAGTACTTC. This translates into CASSLNQGYEQYF.

This clone was counted only a few times. CDR3 in DNA: TGTGCCAGTAGTCCCCCCCCAGGGACAGCAACCTACGAGCAGTACTTC. Protein sequence: CASSPPPGTATYEQYF. This chain links TRBV19 with TRBJ2-7, with TRBD1 matching 7 bases. With V trimmed by 5 bases and J by 2 bases, 12 bases remained unmatched. The V gene's germline CDR1 is LNHDA and CDR2 SQIVND (reference sequence). The CDR3 contains 16 residues.

This chain joins TRBV3-1 (or the pseudogene TRBV3-2) and TRBJ1-5; D is undetermined. V gave up 0 bases and J gave up 0 bases, with 3 bases separating them. From germline, CDR1 is LGHDT and CDR2 YNNKEL (reference sequence). CDR3 length: 14 amino acids. CDR3 loop: CASSQDISNQPQHF. CDR3 sequence (DNA): TGTGCCAGCAGCCAAGATATTAGCAATCAGCCCCAGCATTTT.

The chain uses TRBV6-5 and TRBJ2-5; weak D call: TRBD2 (5 bases). In germline, CDR1 is MNHEY, CDR2 SVGAGI. This CDR3 has 15 amino acids. Trimming removed 4 bases at V and 1 base at J, with 13 bases between. The DNA for the CDR3 is TGTGCCAGCAGTTTACGTTCGGACTTCCAAGAGACCCAGTACTTC. Its translation: CASSLRSDFQETQYF.

This clone was detected only a few times. The genes are TRBV6-2 or TRBV6-3 and TRBJ1-5, with a possible D match to TRBD1 (6 bases). CDR1 and CDR2 (germline): MNHEY, SVGEGT. CDR3 length equals 15 residues. With 5 bases removed from V and 6 bases from J, the gap between germline ends came to 17 bases. CDR3 nucleotides: TGTGCCAGCAGTCAAACAGGGCTAGGTTCTCAGCCCCAGCATTTT. It codes for CASSQTGLGSQPQHF.

The chain uses TRBV19 and TRBJ1-2; D gene ambiguous. The CDR3 spans 16 residues. Germline CDR1 and CDR2: LNHDA and SQIVND (reference sequence). V was pared by 0 bases and J by 4 bases, with 15 bases between. The CDR3 nucleotides are TGTGCCAGTAGTATAGATGGGCAGGTTGAGACCTATGGCTACACCTTC. Its protein product is CASSIDGQVETYGYTF.

The J gene is TRBJ2-7, the V gene TRBV19; 7 bases are a match to TRBD2. The CDR3 contains 15 residues. The J segment lost 0 bases and the V segment lost 4 bases, leaving 6 bases of the junction unmatched. From germline, CDR1 is LNHDA and CDR2 SQIVND (reference sequence). For the CDR3, the DNA is TGTGCCAGTAGTAAGCCCGGGGGGAGCTCCTACGAGCAGTACTTC. Its protein product is CASSKPGGSSYEQYF.

This clone came up once. This rearrangement joins TRBV4-1 to TRBJ2-4, with a tentative D call TRBD2 (6 bases). This CDR3 comprises 16 residues. V was pared by 3 bases and J by 0 bases, with 12 bases between. Germline CDR1 reads MGHRA; CDR2 reads YSYEKL. The CDR3 bases are TGCGCCAGCAGCCAGTTTGGGGGACTAGCCAAAAACATTCAGTACTTC. Residues: CASSQFGGLAKNIQYF.

Here the CDR3 reads CASAERETLNEQFF. CDR3 nucleotide sequence: TGTGCCAGCGCCGAGAGGGAAACCCTCAATGAGCAGTTCTTC. J is TRBJ2-1 and V is TRBV11-2, with a tentative D call TRBD2 (5 bases). V lost 8 bases and J lost 6, with 17 bases in between. The CDR3 sequence is 14 residues long. In germline, CDR1 is SGHAT, CDR2 FQNNGV.

As DNA, the CDR3 is TGTGCCAGCAGCTTCTTCAGCGGGGGGGCGAACAATGAGCAGTTCTTC. Translation: CASSFFSGGANNEQFF. V is TRBV7-2 and J is TRBJ2-1; 10 bases align to TRBD2. Germline loops: CDR1 SGHTA, CDR2 FQGNSA. V lost 3 bases and J lost 5; bases outside the gene matches: 7. The CDR3 runs to 16 residues. Combining the CDR3 with reference TRBV7-2 and TRBJ2-1 gives the whole variable domain GAGVSQSPSNKVTEKGKDVELRCDPISGHTALYWYRQSLGQGLEFLIYFQGNSAPDKSGLPSDRFSAERTGGSVSTLTIQRTQQEDSAVYLCASSFFSGGANNEQFFGPGTRLTVL.